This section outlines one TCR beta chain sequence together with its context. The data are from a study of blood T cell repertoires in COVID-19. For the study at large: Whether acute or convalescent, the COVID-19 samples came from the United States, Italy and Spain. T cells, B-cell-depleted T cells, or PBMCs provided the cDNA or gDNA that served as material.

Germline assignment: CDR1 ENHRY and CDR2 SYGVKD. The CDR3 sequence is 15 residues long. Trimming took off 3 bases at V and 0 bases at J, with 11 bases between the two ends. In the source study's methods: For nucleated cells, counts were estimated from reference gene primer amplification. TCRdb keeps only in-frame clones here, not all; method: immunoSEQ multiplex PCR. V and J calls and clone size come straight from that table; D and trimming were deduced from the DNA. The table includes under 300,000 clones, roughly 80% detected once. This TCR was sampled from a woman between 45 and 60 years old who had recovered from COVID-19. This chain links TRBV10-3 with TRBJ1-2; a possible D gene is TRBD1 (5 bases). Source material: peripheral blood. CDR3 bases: TGTGCCATCAGTGATACCAGGGTGGCTAACTATGGCTACACCTTC. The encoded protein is CAISDTRVANYGYTF.